These 32 T cell receptor beta chains were all obtained from the same sample, sequenced in a study of T cells after yellow fever vaccination. MiXCR, applied by TCRdb to the 5' RACE reads, yields one record per CDR3 protein. The repertoire holds 550,000 or so distinct CDR3 sequences, with about 19% as singletons. This sample comprised PBMCs, obtained 15 days after the yellow fever booster vaccination. These receptors originate from a man under 40 who received the YFV17D yellow fever vaccine.

This clonotype was counted only a few times. This chain links TRBV6-5 with TRBJ2-7, with 7 bases matching TRBD2. Germline CDR1 MNHEY, CDR2 SVGAGI. J was trimmed by 3 bases and V by 4 bases; bases with no gene match: 6. The CDR3 has 14 amino acids. CDR3 loop: CASSSPGGSYEQYF. The CDR3 DNA reads TGTGCCAGCAGTTCCCCGGGGGGTAGCTACGAGCAGTACTTC.

This clonotype was seen more than once but under ten times. The chain combines TRBV18 with TRBJ2-1, with 9 bases aligning to TRBD2. V shed 4 bases, J shed 5 bases, and the junction held 6 bases outside the gene matches. CDR1 and CDR2 from the germline V gene are KGHSH and LQKENI. This CDR3 is built from 15 residues. This chain's CDR3 is CASSQTSGYNNEQFF. In nucleotides, the CDR3 is TGTGCCAGCTCACAGACTAGCGGATATAACAATGAGCAGTTCTTC.

The chain is built from TRBV7-8 and TRBJ2-7; 7 bases line up with TRBD1. CDR1 and CDR2 (germline): SGHVS, FQNEAQ. The CDR3 sequence is 17 residues long. V shed 5 bases and J 7 bases; nucleotides not matched to a gene: 20. The CDR3 region has the DNA TGTGCCAGCAGCCTCGGGACAGCCACTGTCTCGGTTGTTGAGCAGTACTTC. Translated: CASSLGTATVSVVEQYF.

V gene TRBV7-9 combines with J gene TRBJ2-1; TRBD2 agrees at 9 bases. With 5 bases clipped from V and 4 bases from J, the junction kept 12 bases outside the gene matches. The CDR3 totals 17 residues. CDR1 is SEHNR, CDR2 FQNEAQ, per germline (reference sequence). The CDR3 DNA sequence: TGTGCCAGCAGCCCCCCGGGTAGCGGGAGTAGATACAATGAGCAGTTCTTC. This sequence encodes CASSPPGSGSRYNEQFF.

V gene TRBV12-3 or TRBV12-4 combines with J gene TRBJ1-5; no clear D gene. The ends were cut back, 3 bases at V and 6 bases at J, with 12 bases in the middle. The CDR3 length is 14 residues. The CDR3 loop is CASSLNQIGQPQHF. CDR3 DNA: TGTGCCAGCAGTTTGAACCAGATCGGTCAGCCCCAGCATTTT.

This chain links TRBV7-6 with TRBJ2-3, with 10 bases identical to TRBD2. Germline V CDR1 and CDR2: SGHVS, FNYEAQ. The CDR3 is made up of 19 amino acids. V was pared by 5 bases and J by 3 bases, with 17 bases of the junction left unmatched. CDR3 sequence reads: CASSPLGAGGPFRTDTQYF. Written as DNA, the CDR3 is TGTGCCAGCAGCCCCCTTGGAGCGGGAGGGCCGTTTAGAACAGATACGCAGTATTTT.

The V gene is TRBV5-1, the J gene TRBJ2-2, with a weak D call TRBD2 (6 bases). The length of the CDR3 is 16 residues. V was cut by 2 bases and J by 5 bases, with 16 bases left in between. CDR1 SGHRS and CDR2 YFSETQ come from the germline V gene. This CDR3 reads CASSFGRGGGTGELFF. The CDR3 coding sequence is TGCGCCAGCAGCTTCGGACGGGGAGGAGGAACCGGGGAGCTGTTTTTT.

This clonotype was picked up many times. The V and J genes are TRBV7-2 and TRBJ1-2; 11 bases fit TRBD1. CDR1 and CDR2 from the germline V gene are SGHTA and FQGNSA. J gave up 8 bases and V 6 bases, and 8 bases lay outside the gene matches. This CDR3 is 14 amino acids long. CDR3 in amino acids: CASSPIRTGGGYTF. DNA for the CDR3: TGTGCCAGCAGTCCCATAAGGACAGGGGGCGGCTACACCTTC.

This clonotype was observed a few times. V gene TRBV27 combines with J gene TRBJ1-6; tentatively, D is TRBD1 (5 bases). The CDR3 is made up of 12 amino acids. Germline V gene lookup returns CDR1 MNHEY and CDR2 SMNVEV (reference sequence). Trimming stripped 3 bases from V and 10 bases from J, with 7 bases between. In DNA form, the CDR3 reads TGTGCCAGCAGTTTGGAGGGGTCACCCCTCCACTTT. As protein: CASSLEGSPLHF.

This clonotype was recorded once. This clone may be a read error of a much larger clone one base away. The rearrangement uses TRBV6-2 or TRBV6-3 and TRBJ1-1; the D is unclear. The CDR3 covers 13 residues. Germline CDR1 reads MNHEY; CDR2 reads SVGEGT. Between the trimmed V and J ends, which lost 4 bases and 1 base, there was a span of 7 bases. CDR3 DNA sequence: TGTGCCAGCAGTTCCGGATGGAACACTGAAGCTTTCTTT. It codes for CASSSGWNTEAFF.

In the case of this clonotype: Compared with germline, one end of the junction differs, possibly owing to a read error. The chain employs TRBV6-1 and TRBJ2-7; 15 bases align to TRBD2. The germline CDR1 and CDR2 sequences are MNHNS and SASEGT. The length of the CDR3 is 13 residues. The CDR3 sequence: CASSPGTSGRRDF. The CDR3 DNA sequence: TGTGCCAGCAGCCCAGGGACTAGCGGGAGGAGGGACTTC.

V usage is TRBV6-5 and J usage is TRBJ2-3; D ambiguous. Germline V gene lookup returns CDR1 MNHEY and CDR2 SVGAGI. Trimming took 2 bases from V and 0 from J, leaving 6 bases between them. The CDR3 contains 14 residues. The CDR3 region is CASSYGRSTDTQYF. The CDR3 nucleotides read TGTGCCAGCAGTTACGGTAGGAGCACAGATACGCAGTATTTT.

This clonotype was observed a handful of times. This chain connects TRBV10-2 to TRBJ2-2; either TRBD1 or TRBD2 may supply D (6 bases each). The CDR3 totals 13 residues. V gave up 7 bases and J gave up 5 bases, with 11 bases separating them. Germline V gene data show CDR1 as WSHSY and CDR2 as SAAADI. CDR3 loop: CASIGGHTGELFF. The CDR3 region has the DNA TGCGCCAGCATTGGGGGGCATACCGGGGAGCTGTTTTTT.

The rearrangement links TRBV7-2 to TRBJ2-7, with 8 bases aligning to TRBD2. V shed 8 bases and J 9 bases; nucleotides not matched to a gene: 21. This CDR3 contains 16 residues. Germline V lookup: CDR1 SGHTA, CDR2 FQGNSA. The CDR3 DNA reads TGTGCCAGCCGTTTTACTAGCGGATTAGCTTTAGGGGGGCAGTACTTC. Its protein product is CASRFTSGLALGGQYF.

In its sample, this clonotype was seen a few times. The chain links TRBV10-3 to TRBJ2-5; D is uncertain. The germline V gene has CDR1 ENHRY and CDR2 SYGVKD. CDR3 length: 12 amino acids. The germline V and J ends were trimmed by 10 bases and 1 base, with 10 bases remaining between them. The CDR3 region has the DNA TGTGCCACTGGTAGCACCCAAGAGACCCAGTACTTC. Translated, it gives CATGSTQETQYF.

This clonotype was recorded a few times. This CDR3 is CASSTGTGGAGQYF. The DNA for the CDR3 is TGTGCCAGCAGCACCGGGACAGGGGGCGCTGGGCAGTACTTC. J is TRBJ2-7 and V is TRBV11-2, with 12 bases identical to TRBD1. This CDR3 has 14 residues. The V and J ends lost 5 bases and 9 bases, in that order; junction bases with no gene match: 8. Germline V CDR1 and CDR2: SGHAT, FQNNGV.

This clonotype was seen more than once but under ten times. The CDR3 DNA follows: TGCGCCAGCAGCCAAGCTGCAGCGGGCACAGATACGCAGTATTTT. Translated, it gives CASSQAAAGTDTQYF. This chain joins TRBV4-3 and TRBJ2-3; maybe TRBD2 (5 bases). Germline V gene data show CDR1 as LGHNA and CDR2 as YSLEER. The CDR3 has 15 residues. With 1 base removed from V and 1 base from J, the gap between germline ends came to 9 bases.

This chain links TRBV12-3 or TRBV12-4 with TRBJ2-3; TRBD2 might be the D (6 bases). The CDR3 is made up of 18 amino acids. Trimming shortened V by 1 base and J by 4 bases, and 21 bases separated the two germline ends. CDR3 sequence reads: CASSLEGGRMNTPDTQYF. CDR3 DNA: TGTGCCAGCAGTTTAGAGGGAGGCAGGATGAATACCCCAGATACGCAGTATTTT.

V gene TRBV28 combines with J gene TRBJ1-5; 7 bases fit TRBD1. V dropped 10 bases and J dropped 6; count of bases not matched to a gene: 15. The CDR3 has 15 amino acids. Germline V gene sequence: CDR1 MDHEN, CDR2 SYDVKM. CDR3 coding DNA: TGTGCCACCCAATCCACAGGAGGGGGCGGTCAGCCCCAGCATTTT. Residues: CATQSTGGGGQPQHF.

This clonotype has only a few counts. The chain has TRBV20-1 and TRBJ2-1; D perhaps matches TRBD2 (6 bases). The length of the CDR3 is 16 residues. In germline, CDR1 is DFQATT, CDR2 SNEGSKA (reference sequence). Trimming left V 1 base short and J 1 base short, with 14 bases between. Here the CDR3 DNA reads TGCAGTGCTAGAGGGGCTAGCGAGACATCCTACAATGAGCAGTTCTTC. The encoded protein is CSARGASETSYNEQFF.

This rearrangement joins TRBV5-1 to TRBJ2-7; D is perhaps TRBD1 (5 bases). V lost 4 bases and J 4 bases, leaving 12 bases between the germline ends. Germline V gene lookup returns CDR1 SGHRS and CDR2 YFSETQ. This CDR3 region has 13 residues. The CDR3 sequence: CASSATGAYEQYF. CDR3 coding DNA: TGCGCCAGCAGCGCCACAGGAGCTTACGAGCAGTACTTC.

V gene TRBV20-1 combines with J gene TRBJ2-2; the D gene is possibly TRBD1 (6 bases). V was shortened by 4 bases and J by 2 bases, with 14 bases between the two germline ends. CDR3 length equals 15 residues. CDR1 and CDR2 (germline): DFQATT, SNEGSKA (reference sequence). Here the CDR3 reads CSANWGPLNTGELFF. The CDR3 DNA follows: TGCAGTGCTAATTGGGGGCCCTTAAACACCGGGGAGCTGTTTTTT.

This chain joins TRBV20-1 and TRBJ2-5, with D perhaps TRBD2 (5 bases). The V gene's germline CDR1 is DFQATT and CDR2 SNEGSKA (reference sequence). This CDR3 has 12 residues. The V gene lost 7 bases and the J gene lost 5 bases, with 14 bases spanning the gap. CDR3 nucleotides: TGCAGTGGTATGCAGCCGGGGGAGACCCAGTACTTC. This gives the protein CSGMQPGETQYF.

This clonotype has ten or more counts. J is TRBJ1-1 and V is TRBV20-1; no clear D gene. V was cut by 3 bases and J by 11 bases, with 19 bases left in between. Per germline, CDR1 DFQATT and CDR2 SNEGSKA (reference sequence). The CDR3 loop spans 13 amino acids. This chain's CDR3 is CSASRHNSRDAFF. CDR3 bases: TGCAGTGCTAGTCGGCACAACAGTCGCGACGCTTTCTTT.

This clonotype has more than one count but fewer than ten. This chain joins TRBV5-4 and TRBJ2-1, with no clear D. Trimming shortened V by 1 base and J by 9 bases, and 11 bases separated the two germline ends. The germline gives CDR1 SGHNT, CDR2 YYREEE (reference sequence). The CDR3 sequence is 13 residues long. The CDR3 coding sequence is TGTGCCAGCAGCTTGCGCGTGGACCGTGAGCAGTTCTTC. As protein: CASSLRVDREQFF.

This clonotype has only a few counts. V gene TRBV6-1 combines with J gene TRBJ1-2; D gene ambiguous. From germline, CDR1 is MNHNS and CDR2 SASEGT. The CDR3 loop spans 14 amino acids. Trimming removed 2 bases from V and 1 base from J, with 8 bases in between. CDR3 protein: CASSESVVNYGYTF. CDR3 sequence (DNA): TGTGCCAGCAGTGAAAGCGTAGTTAACTATGGCTACACCTTC.

V gene TRBV14 combines with J gene TRBJ2-3; 8 nucleotides match TRBD2. Germline V gene sequence: CDR1 SGHDN, CDR2 FVKESK. V was clipped by 7 bases and J by 3 bases; unmatched bases: 6. This CDR3 contains 14 residues. CDR3 amino acids: CASTAGVLTDTQYF. The CDR3, as DNA: TGTGCCAGCACAGCGGGAGTGCTAACAGATACGCAGTATTTT.

This clonotype appeared a few times. The rearrangement joins TRBV29-1 to TRBJ1-5, with D uncertain. In germline, CDR1 is SQVTM, CDR2 ANQGSEA. V lost 1 base and J 5 bases, leaving 9 bases between the germline ends. The CDR3 runs 13 residues. CDR3 loop: CSVEVGSDQPQHF. CDR3 coding DNA: TGCAGCGTTGAAGTGGGGTCTGATCAGCCCCAGCATTTT.

In this sample, this clonotype turned up a few times. This chain uses TRBV5-1 with TRBJ2-7; 11 bases align to TRBD2. Trimming removed 2 bases from V and 5 bases from J; junction bases left unmatched: 12. The CDR3 runs to 17 residues. The germline gives CDR1 SGHRS, CDR2 YFSETQ. The CDR3 coding sequence is TGCGCCAGCAGCTTTTTTCTGACTAGCGGGAAAAGAAACGAGCAGTACTTC. This sequence encodes CASSFFLTSGKRNEQYF. Full variable domain (rest looked up from reference TRBV5-1 and TRBJ2-7): KAGVTQTPRYLIKTRGQQVTLSCSPISGHRSVSWYQQTPGQGLQFLFEYFSETQRNKGNFPGRFSGRQFSNSRSEMNVSTLELGDSALYLCASSFFLTSGKRNEQYFGPGTRLTVT.

This clonotype has only a few counts. J is TRBJ2-3 and V is TRBV11-2; a weak D match, TRBD2 (6 bases). Per the germline V gene, CDR1 is SGHAT and CDR2 is FQNNGV. Trimming cost V 7 bases and J 6 bases, with 29 bases left between them. This CDR3 is built from 18 residues. The CDR3 DNA reads TGTGCCAGCAAGCTTAGGGGCCGGGACTCATTCAATGGGGATACGCAGTATTTT. This translates into CASKLRGRDSFNGDTQYF. Full variable domain (remainder filled in from reference TRBV11-2 and TRBJ2-3): EAGVAQSPRYKIIEKRQSVAFWCNPISGHATLYWYQQILGQGPKLLIQFQNNGVVDDSQLPKDRFSAERLKGVDSTLKIQPAKLEDSAVYLCASKLRGRDSFNGDTQYFGPGTRLTVL.

This clonotype was seen a few times. The rearrangement uses TRBV12-3 or TRBV12-4 and TRBJ1-4; no clear D gene. The CDR3 has 11 amino acids. V shed 5 bases and J shed 8 bases, with 6 bases lying between them. The CDR3 DNA follows: TGTGCCAGCAGTCCCCAAGAAAAACTGTTTTTT. Translation: CASSPQEKLFF.

The sample holds a few counts of this clonotype. The chain links TRBV20-1 to TRBJ2-7, with a possible D match to TRBD1 (6 bases). V lost 6 bases, J lost 0 bases, and 9 bases lay in between. Per germline, CDR1 DFQATT and CDR2 SNEGSKA (reference sequence). The CDR3 extends over 12 amino acids. The CDR3 DNA reads as TGCAGTGCCAGGGGAGTCTCCTACGAGCAGTACTTC. Its protein is CSARGVSYEQYF.